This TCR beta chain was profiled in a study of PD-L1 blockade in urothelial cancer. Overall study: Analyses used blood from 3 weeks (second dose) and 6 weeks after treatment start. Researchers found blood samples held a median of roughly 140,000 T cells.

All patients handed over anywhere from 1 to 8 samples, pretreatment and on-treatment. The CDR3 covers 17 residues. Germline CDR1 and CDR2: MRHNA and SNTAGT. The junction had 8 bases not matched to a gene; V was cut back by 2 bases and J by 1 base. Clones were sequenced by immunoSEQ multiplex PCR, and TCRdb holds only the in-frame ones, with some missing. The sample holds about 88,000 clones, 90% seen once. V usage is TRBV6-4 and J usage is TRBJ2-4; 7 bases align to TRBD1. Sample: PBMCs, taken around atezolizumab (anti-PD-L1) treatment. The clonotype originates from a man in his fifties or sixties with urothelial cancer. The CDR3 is CASSDRDRPLAKNIQYF. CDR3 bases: TGTGCCAGCAGTGACAGGGACAGACCCCTTGCCAAAAACATTCAGTACTTC.